The entry below gives a single T cell receptor (beta chain) sequence along with its context. Some clones are missing from TCRdb's copy, which holds only in-frame ones; the method was immunoSEQ multiplex PCR. The data show about 68,000 clones, roughly nine tenths seen once. Per the germline V gene, CDR1 is MNHEY and CDR2 is SMNVEV (reference sequence). Trimming stripped 0 bases from V and 0 bases from J, with 6 bases between. The CDR3 has 14 amino acids. The sample is drawn from a study of cytomegalovirus exposure and HLA in healthy donors. From the 120-subject validation cohort, which was separate from the approximately 670-subject first cohort, the donors were drawn.

This chain joins TRBV27 and TRBJ2-7; TRBD2 might be the D (5 bases). The clonotype was recovered from a man between 18 and 35 years old in good health and CMV-seronegative. The material sequenced was PBMCs. This CDR3 reads CASSLSGVSYEQYF. The CDR3 region has the DNA TGTGCCAGCAGTTTATCGGGAGTCTCCTACGAGCAGTACTTC.